A single sample gave rise to the 16 T cell receptor beta chains below, sequenced in a study of OX40 agonist ivuxolimab in advanced cancers. Profiled with immunoSEQ multiplex PCR; TCRdb holds only in-frame clones, not every one. This sample yields more than 50,000 clones, of which roughly 80% are seen a single time; 1% to 1.5% belongs to the top ten. The sample was CD4+ or CD8+ T cells sorted from blood, taken in a trial of the OX40 agonist ivuxolimab. The receptors come from an adult with an advanced solid tumor such as melanoma, head and neck, liver or kidney cancer.

The sample holds a few counts of this clone. V usage is TRBV29-1 and J usage is TRBJ1-1, with D tentatively TRBD1 (5 bases). With 4 bases removed from V and 7 bases from J, the gap between germline ends came to 13 bases. Germline CDR1 is SQVTM and CDR2 is ANQGSEA. The CDR3 length is 12 residues. Here the CDR3 reads CSVGSQGNEAFF. In nucleotides, the CDR3 is TGCAGCGTTGGTTCCCAGGGTAATGAAGCTTTCTTT.

This chain uses TRBV28 with TRBJ2-2; D is perhaps TRBD1 (6 bases). The V end was cut by 6 bases, the J end by 0 bases, with 17 bases between. CDR1 is MDHEN, CDR2 SYDVKM, per germline. CDR3 length equals 17 residues. CDR3 region: CASSPLDDRTNTGELFF. The CDR3 DNA reads as TGTGCCAGCAGCCCTTTGGACGACAGGACGAACACCGGGGAGCTGTTTTTT.

This chain uses TRBV28 with TRBJ2-7; 9 bases agree with TRBD1. The V segment lost 11 bases and the J segment 2 bases; nucleotides outside the gene matches: 7. Germline CDR1 is MDHEN and CDR2 is SYDVKM. The CDR3 runs 13 residues. CDR3 in amino acids: CAGGTGSTYEQYF. The CDR3 DNA reads as TGTGCCGGCGGGACAGGGTCTACCTACGAGCAGTACTTC.

The chain couples TRBV11-3 to TRBJ2-7; TRBD2 might be the D (5 bases). Trimming removed 5 bases at V and 3 bases at J, with 17 bases between. The CDR3 is made up of 15 amino acids. CDR1 and CDR2 from the germline V gene are SGHNT and YENEEA. DNA for the CDR3: TGTGCCAGCAGCAGAGGACGGGGTGGGAGCTACGAGCAGTACTTC. As protein: CASSRGRGGSYEQYF.

This clone was found a few times. This chain joins TRBV7-9 and TRBJ2-7; the D gene is possibly TRBD2 (5 bases). Germline V gives CDR1 SEHNR, CDR2 FQNEAQ (reference sequence). The CDR3 runs 15 residues. With 1 base removed from V and 5 bases from J, the gap between germline ends came to 15 bases. CDR3 sequence (DNA): TGTGCCAGCAGCTTAGTAGGCGCGGGCCGGGACGAGCAGTACTTC. It codes for CASSLVGAGRDEQYF. The complete variable domain, with remaining parts taken from reference TRBV7-9 and TRBJ2-7, reads DTGVSQNPRHKITKRGQNVTFRCDPISEHNRLYWYRQTLGQGPEFLTYFQNEAQLEKSRLLSDRFSAERPKGSFSTLEIQRTEQGDSAMYLCASSLVGAGRDEQYFGPGTRLTVT.

This chain uses TRBV13 with TRBJ2-2; possibly TRBD1 or TRBD2 for D (6 bases each). In germline, CDR1 is PRHDT, CDR2 FYEKMQ (reference sequence). Trimming shortened V by 3 bases and J by 6 bases, and 8 bases separated the two germline ends. This CDR3 has 13 residues. CDR3 in amino acids: CASSLGGPGELFF. The CDR3 region has the DNA TGTGCCAGCAGCTTGGGGGGCCCCGGGGAGCTGTTTTTT.

This chain connects TRBV5-4 to TRBJ2-1; D not resolved. Trimming removed 4 bases from V and 5 bases from J, with 25 bases in between. The CDR3 covers 18 residues. Germline CDR1 SGHNT, CDR2 YYREEE (reference sequence). Here the CDR3 reads CASSPPGVASMWDNEQFF. In nucleotides, the CDR3 is TGTGCCAGCAGCCCCCCCGGAGTAGCTTCGATGTGGGACAATGAGCAGTTCTTC.

This clone is a singleton in its sample. The V call is TRBV2, the J call TRBJ2-6; weak D call: TRBD1 (5 bases). Germline CDR1 SNHLY, CDR2 FYNNEI. The V end was cut by 7 bases, the J end by 4 bases, with 14 bases between. The CDR3 has 15 residues. The CDR3 nucleotides read TGTGCCAGCAAGTCCCAGGGATCGGGGGCCAACGTCCTGACTTTC. It translates to CASKSQGSGANVLTF.

The chain links TRBV30 to TRBJ2-2; 8 bases are shared with TRBD2. The CDR3 spans 15 residues. V was clipped by 7 bases and J by 6 bases; unmatched bases: 13. Germline values: CDR1 GTSNPN, CDR2 SVGIG (reference sequence). The CDR3 nucleotides are TGTGCCTCTGGATGGGTGCGGGGGGAGGCCGGGGAGCTGTTTTTT. It translates to CASGWVRGEAGELFF. The complete variable domain, with remaining parts taken from reference TRBV30 and TRBJ2-2, reads SQTIHQWPATLVQPVGSPLSLECTVEGTSNPNLYWYRQAAGRGLQLLFYSVGIGQISSEVPQNLSASRPQDRQFILSSKKLLLSDSGFYLCASGWVRGEAGELFFGEGSRLTVL.

The V call is TRBV18, the J call TRBJ2-7, with 11 positions matching TRBD2. Germline lookup yields CDR1 KGHSH and CDR2 LQKENI. V trimming: 3 bases; J trimming: 4 bases; junction bases outside the gene matches: 5. The CDR3 is 15 residues long. CDR3 region: CASSPLAGGQYEQYF. CDR3 coding DNA: TGTGCCAGCTCACCTTTAGCGGGAGGGCAGTACGAGCAGTACTTC. Drawing the rest from reference TRBV18 and TRBJ2-7, the complete variable domain is NAGVMQNPRHLVRRRGQEARLRCSPMKGHSHVYWYRQLPEEGLKFMVYLQKENIIDESGMPKERFSAEFPKEGPSILRIQQVVRGDSAAYFCASSPLAGGQYEQYFGPGTRLTVT.

The sample holds a few counts of this clone. This chain connects TRBV19 to TRBJ2-7, with a possible D match to TRBD1 (6 bases). The germline CDR1 and CDR2 sequences are LNHDA and SQIVND (reference sequence). This CDR3 is 13 amino acids long. Trimming pared 3 bases from V and 6 bases from J, leaving 12 bases between. In nucleotides, the CDR3 is TGTGCCAGTAGTATCAACAGGGCGGTCGAGCAGTACTTC. It yields the protein CASSINRAVEQYF.

The gene calls are TRBV6-5 and TRBJ1-5; tentative D call: TRBD1 (6 bases). The CDR3 has 15 amino acids. Per the germline V gene, CDR1 is MNHEY and CDR2 is SVGAGI. The ends were cut back, 6 bases at V and 2 bases at J, with 14 bases in the middle. CDR3 nucleotides: TGTGCCAGCAGGCGAGAAGGGGGGGGCAATCAGCCCCAGCATTTT. It yields the protein CASRREGGGNQPQHF.

The V call is TRBV5-4, the J call TRBJ2-7; 12 bases line up with TRBD2. The CDR3 consists of 17 residues. Germline V gives CDR1 SGHNT, CDR2 YYREEE (reference sequence). V dropped 4 bases and J dropped 5; count of bases not matched to a gene: 13. Here the CDR3 reads CASSPRQTSGRYDEQYF. In DNA form, the CDR3 reads TGTGCCAGCAGCCCCCGACAGACTAGCGGGAGATACGACGAGCAGTACTTC.

J is TRBJ2-7 and V is TRBV6-5, with D unclear. The CDR3 covers 10 residues. V was pared by 6 bases and J by 8 bases, with 8 bases between. CDR1 and CDR2 from the germline V gene are MNHEY and SVGAGI. The CDR3 here is CASRRAKQYF. CDR3 in DNA: TGTGCCAGCAGACGGGCTAAGCAGTACTTC.

J is TRBJ2-5 and V is TRBV7-6, with TRBD2 as a possible D gene (6 bases). The CDR3 consists of 14 residues. Germline-derived CDR1 and CDR2 are SGHVS and FNYEAQ. V lost 5 bases, J lost 5 bases, and 15 bases lay in between. In DNA, the CDR3 is TGTGCCAGCAGCCCATACCAGGAGGGGGAGACCCAGTACTTC. Translated, it gives CASSPYQEGETQYF.

This chain uses TRBV5-1 with TRBJ2-3, with 10 bases that match TRBD1. Trimming removed 6 bases from V and 1 base from J; junction bases left unmatched: 14. This CDR3 contains 18 residues. The V gene's germline CDR1 is SGHRS and CDR2 YFSETQ. CDR3 coding DNA: TGCGCCAGCAACCTCTCGGGACAGGGGCGATTTGGCACAGATACGCAGTATTTT. Encoded protein: CASNLSGQGRFGTDTQYF.